This T cell receptor (beta chain) was recovered during a study of shared T cell receptors in the human thymus. Produced via immunoSEQ multiplex PCR; TCRdb's table is partial and in-frame only. The sample records over 350,000 clones, 95% being singletons. Germline loops: CDR1 LNHNV, CDR2 YYDKDF (reference sequence). This CDR3 spans 12 amino acids. The V end lost 8 bases, the J end lost 2 bases, and 7 bases lay between the germline ends. This rearrangement joins TRBV15 to TRBJ1-3; D is uncertain. Sequences were obtained from thymocytes. This clonotype was obtained from a human donor. The CDR3 sequence: CATGVAGNTIYF. DNA for the CDR3: TGTGCCACCGGGGTGGCTGGAAACACCATATATTTT. Combining the CDR3 with reference TRBV15 and TRBJ1-3 gives the whole variable domain DAMVIQNPRYQVTQFGKPVTLSCSQTLNHNVMYWYQQKSSQAPKLLFHYYDKDFNNEADTPDNFQSRRPNTSFCFLDIRSPGLGDTAMYLCATGVAGNTIYFGEGSWLTVV.